The 25 T cell receptor beta chains below were found in one sample sequenced in a study of T cell repertoires in ileal Crohn's disease. The method was immunoSEQ multiplex PCR; TCRdb's version includes in-frame clones alone and lacks a portion of them. The table shows 6,000 to 8,000 clones, with roughly 80% occurring only once. Input material: ileal tissue. These receptors were collected from an adult with Crohn's disease.

The CDR3 region is CASSRAGVDTEAFF. CDR3 sequence (DNA): TGTGCCAGCAGCCGTGCAGGGGTGGACACTGAAGCTTTCTTT. The chain has TRBV6-1 and TRBJ1-1; possibly TRBD1 for D (6 bases). Trimming took off 6 bases at V and 3 bases at J, with 14 bases between the two ends. CDR3 length equals 14 residues. From germline, CDR1 is MNHNS and CDR2 SASEGT.

J is TRBJ2-5 and V is TRBV7-8; possibly TRBD2 for D (7 bases). The CDR3 loop spans 15 amino acids. V dropped 5 bases and J dropped 4 bases, with 17 bases sitting between them. Germline-derived CDR1 and CDR2 are SGHVS and FQNEAQ. The CDR3 nucleotides are TGTGCCAGCAGCCTCCGCCGGGGGGCCCCAGAGACCCAGTACTTC. This codes for CASSLRRGAPETQYF. The full variable domain, in which reference TRBV7-8 and TRBJ2-5 provide the parts outside the CDR3, is GAGVSQSPRYKVAKRGQDVALRCDPISGHVSLFWYQQALGQGPEFLTYFQNEAQLDKSGLPSDRFFAERPEGSVSTLKIQRTQQEDSAVYLCASSLRRGAPETQYFGPGTRLLVL.

The rearrangement links TRBV11-2 to TRBJ2-6; no definite D call. Trimming removed 5 bases at V and 4 bases at J, with 15 bases between. The CDR3 runs to 16 residues. Germline V lookup: CDR1 SGHAT, CDR2 FQNNGV. The CDR3: CASSPSSGSGANVLTF. CDR3 bases: TGTGCCAGCAGCCCGAGTTCGGGTTCAGGGGCCAACGTCCTGACTTTC. Combining the CDR3 with reference TRBV11-2 and TRBJ2-6 gives the whole variable domain EAGVAQSPRYKIIEKRQSVAFWCNPISGHATLYWYQQILGQGPKLLIQFQNNGVVDDSQLPKDRFSAERLKGVDSTLKIQPAKLEDSAVYLCASSPSSGSGANVLTFGAGSRLTVL.

V and J are TRBV5-4 and TRBJ1-2; TRBD1 matches 9 bases. The junction had 4 bases not matched to a gene; V was cut back by 4 bases and J by 6 bases. The CDR3 consists of 13 residues. CDR1 SGHNT and CDR2 YYREEE come from the germline V gene (reference sequence). The CDR3 loop is CASSPTGGDGYTF. As DNA, the CDR3 is TGTGCCAGCAGCCCCACAGGGGGCGATGGCTACACCTTC.

There are a few counts of this clone. CDR3 DNA sequence: TGTGCCAGCAGTCTACCCGCTGGAAGGGGGCGCAACACTGAAGCTTTCTTT. Residues: CASSLPAGRGRNTEAFF. The chain employs TRBV11-3 and TRBJ1-1; 7 positions match TRBD1. The CDR3 consists of 17 residues. Germline-derived CDR1 and CDR2 are SGHNT and YENEEA. With 6 bases clipped from V and 2 bases from J, the junction kept 15 bases outside the gene matches.

A remark on this clone: Within the sample, other DNA sequences also encode this same CDR3. The chain joins TRBV28 to TRBJ1-5; no definite D call. The CDR3 runs to 15 residues. V lost 10 bases to trimming and J lost 2 bases, with 18 bases between them. The germline V gene encodes CDR1 MDHEN and CDR2 SYDVKM. CDR3 residues: CATKDMPFGNQPQHF. Written as DNA, the CDR3 is TGTGCCACAAAAGACATGCCCTTTGGCAATCAGCCCCAGCATTTT.

J is TRBJ1-1 and V is TRBV18; D is uncertain. CDR3 length: 14 amino acids. Deletions cut 2 bases from V and 0 bases from J, with 7 bases between. Germline V gene sequence: CDR1 KGHSH, CDR2 LQKENI. The CDR3 loop reads CASSPGLMNTEAFF. The CDR3 coding sequence is TGTGCCAGCTCACCAGGCTTAATGAACACTGAAGCTTTCTTT.

This sequence joins TRBV10-3 and TRBJ2-1; 13 bases match TRBD2. The germline gives CDR1 ENHRY, CDR2 SYGVKD. V trimming: 8 bases; J trimming: 6 bases; junction bases outside the gene matches: 4. The CDR3 is 14 residues long. CDR3 residues: CAIGLAGALNEQFF. In DNA form, the CDR3 reads TGTGCCATCGGACTAGCGGGGGCCCTCAATGAGCAGTTCTTC.

The chain is built from TRBV7-3 and TRBJ1-5; D not certain. This CDR3 is built from 14 residues. Germline V gene sequence: CDR1 SGHTA, CDR2 FQGTGA. Trimming took off 2 bases at V and 4 bases at J, with 9 bases between the two ends. In nucleotides, the CDR3 is TGTGCCAGCAGCTTAGGAGGGCGGAATCAGCCCCAGCATTTT. Translated, it gives CASSLGGRNQPQHF.

This chain uses TRBV7-3 with TRBJ1-1; no definite D call. Germline CDR1 SGHTA, CDR2 FQGTGA. Trimming took 4 bases from V and 1 from J, leaving 7 bases between them. This CDR3 is built from 13 residues. The CDR3 spells CASSSARNTEAFF. CDR3 in DNA: TGTGCCAGCAGCTCCGCGAGGAACACTGAAGCTTTCTTT.

The chain recombines TRBV7-9 with TRBJ1-1; 8 bases map to TRBD1. Germline V gives CDR1 SEHNR, CDR2 FQNEAQ (reference sequence). This CDR3 is 14 amino acids long. J lost 9 bases, V lost 3 bases, and 9 bases had no gene match. The CDR3 spells CASSFFSGGEQAFF. In nucleotides, the CDR3 is TGTGCCAGCAGCTTCTTCTCAGGGGGCGAACAAGCTTTCTTT.

The chain has TRBV9 and TRBJ1-3, with D tentatively TRBD1 (5 bases). Trimming took off 1 base at V and 0 bases at J, with 11 bases between the two ends. The CDR3 sequence is 16 residues long. Germline CDR1 and CDR2: SGDLS and YYNGEE. The CDR3 nucleotides read TGTGCCAGCAGCGTAACAGGCCCAAGCTCTGGAAACACCATATATTTT. It encodes CASSVTGPSSGNTIYF.

This clone has just one count. This CDR3 reads CASSPQGRGQYF. The CDR3 region has the DNA TGTGCCAGCAGTCCTCAGGGGAGGGGGCAGTACTTC. The chain couples TRBV27 to TRBJ2-7, with TRBD2 as a possible D gene (7 bases). Trimming shortened V by 5 bases and J by 9 bases, and 14 bases separated the two germline ends. CDR3 length equals 12 residues. CDR1 MNHEY and CDR2 SMNVEV come from the germline V gene (reference sequence).

This clone has a handful of counts. The chain links TRBV6-1 to TRBJ1-2; 7 nucleotides match TRBD1. With 8 bases clipped from V and 2 bases from J, the junction kept 8 bases outside the gene matches. Germline V gene data show CDR1 as MNHNS and CDR2 as SASEGT. The CDR3 sequence is 14 residues long. As DNA, the CDR3 is TGTGCCAGCTCAGGGGGAGTCGGGAACTATGGCTACACCTTC. Encoded protein: CASSGGVGNYGYTF.

V gene TRBV4-3 combines with J gene TRBJ1-2; D might be TRBD1 (5 bases). V lost 4 bases and J lost 4, with 7 bases in between. CDR3 size: 12 residues. Germline loops: CDR1 LGHNA, CDR2 YSLEER. The DNA for the CDR3 is TGCGCCAGCAGCCCCGGGGGCTATGGCTACACCTTC. This translates into CASSPGGYGYTF.

The rearrangement uses TRBV9 and TRBJ2-3, with D possibly matching TRBD2 (5 bases). V gave up 1 base and J gave up 1 base, with 10 bases separating them. The CDR3 sequence is 15 residues long. The germline CDR1 and CDR2 sequences are SGDLS and YYNGEE. CDR3 bases: TGTGCCAGCAGCGTATCATGGGGAGGCACAGATACGCAGTATTTT. Its translation is CASSVSWGGTDTQYF.

The chain combines TRBV2 with TRBJ2-7, with D perhaps TRBD2 (6 bases). Germline V gene sequence: CDR1 SNHLY, CDR2 FYNNEI. The CDR3 loop spans 14 amino acids. Trimming removed 3 bases at V and 4 bases at J, with 13 bases between. CDR3 DNA: TGTGCCAGCAGTGATTGGGGGGAGAATTACGAGCAGTACTTC. The encoded protein is CASSDWGENYEQYF.

The chain is built from TRBV9 and TRBJ1-1; no firm D call. The CDR3 is 15 residues long. CDR1 and CDR2 (germline): SGDLS, YYNGEE. V lost 0 bases, J lost 10 bases, and 19 bases lay in between. In DNA, the CDR3 is TGTGCCAGCAGCGTAGATGACGGGAACCGAGGCGTAGCTTTCTTT. This gives the protein CASSVDDGNRGVAFF.

The chain employs TRBV7-2 and TRBJ2-7; D is ambiguous. V was trimmed by 2 bases and J by 6 bases, leaving 11 bases between them. The CDR3 runs 13 residues. Germline V gives CDR1 SGHTA, CDR2 FQGNSA. CDR3 DNA sequence: TGTGCCAGCAGCTTAAGCCCTCTCGGCGAGCAGTACTTC. Its protein is CASSLSPLGEQYF.

Note on this clone: The sample carries other DNA sequences with the same CDR3. The rearrangement links TRBV19 to TRBJ2-1, with 10 bases fitting TRBD1. The CDR3 is 15 amino acids. The germline CDR1 and CDR2 sequences are LNHDA and SQIVND (reference sequence). The V gene end was trimmed by 4 bases and the J gene end by 2 bases; junction bases not matched to a gene: 2. This chain's CDR3 is CASSKGQGPYNEQFF. The CDR3 bases are TGTGCCAGTAGTAAGGGACAGGGGCCCTACAATGAGCAGTTCTTC.

The genes are TRBV28 and TRBJ2-1, with a possible D match to TRBD1 (6 bases). The V gene lost 8 bases and the J gene lost 6 bases, with 17 bases spanning the gap. The CDR3 spans 14 residues. Germline-derived CDR1 and CDR2 are MDHEN and SYDVKM. The CDR3 region has the DNA TGTGCCAGCTCAACCCACACAGGGAGCAATGAGCAGTTCTTC. Protein sequence: CASSTHTGSNEQFF.

Worth noting for this clone: Compared with germline, one end of the junction differs, possibly owing to a read error. The same CDR3 can be traced to other DNA sequences in this sample. The chain has TRBV5-4 and TRBJ2-7; D perhaps matches TRBD1 (6 bases). Germline values: CDR1 SGHNT, CDR2 YYREEE (reference sequence). The CDR3 sequence is 13 residues long. Here the CDR3 reads CASSLGQQYEQYF. The DNA for the CDR3 is TGCGCCAGCAGCTTAGGACAGCAATACGAGCAGTACTTC.

The J gene is TRBJ1-2, the V gene TRBV5-4, with unresolved D. This CDR3 contains 14 residues. The germline V and J ends were trimmed by 0 bases and 4 bases, with 10 bases remaining between them. CDR1 SGHNT and CDR2 YYREEE come from the germline V gene (reference sequence). The CDR3 region is CASSLEAGGYGYTF. As DNA, the CDR3 is TGTGCCAGCAGCTTGGAGGCGGGAGGCTATGGCTACACCTTC.

This clone was seen a handful of times. The J gene is TRBJ2-5, the V gene TRBV7-9, with D unresolved. CDR3 length: 13 amino acids. Trimming pared 6 bases from V and 1 base from J, leaving 9 bases between. Germline V CDR1 and CDR2: SEHNR, FQNEAQ (reference sequence). This chain's CDR3 is CASRRDTQETQYF. CDR3 sequence (DNA): TGTGCCAGCAGACGCGACACCCAAGAGACCCAGTACTTC.

The V gene is TRBV6-5, the J gene TRBJ2-5; perhaps TRBD1 as D (7 bases). Trimming stripped 4 bases from V and 3 bases from J, with 15 bases between. CDR3 length: 15 amino acids. Germline V gene data show CDR1 as MNHEY and CDR2 as SVGAGI. The CDR3 sequence: CASSSRGWGEETQYF. The CDR3 nucleotides are TGTGCCAGCAGTTCCAGGGGGTGGGGGGAAGAGACCCAGTACTTC.